This record concerns one T cell receptor (beta chain) sequence. The data stem from a study of CD8 T cells in ankylosing spondylitis. The CDR3 runs 13 residues. CDR1 SQVTM and CDR2 ANQGSEA come from the germline V gene. V shed 7 bases and J shed 0 bases, with 13 bases lying between them. TCRdb redid the calling of the 5' RACE reads with MiXCR, one entry per CDR3 protein. Seen here are about 200,000 distinct CDR3 sequences, 9.5% to 15% observed once, and the top ten hold 16%. The TCR was taken from a male donor with ankylosing spondylitis or in good health (not recorded which). Sequencing was carried out using blood, either unsorted or a sorted T cell fraction (not recorded which). The chain joins TRBV29-1 to TRBJ2-7; perhaps TRBD1 as D (6 bases). CDR3: CSGQTGPSYEQYF. In nucleotides, the CDR3 is TGCAGCGGACAGACAGGACCCTCCTACGAGCAGTACTTC.